This T cell receptor beta chain is drawn from a study of regulatory T cells in long-lasting Graves disease (dated by TCRdb to 2020 to 2023). About the full investigation: Persistent Graves' disease meant more than 5 years of antithyroid drug treatment with TSH receptor autoantibodies that stayed positive. On average, persistent Graves' disease patients in the clinical cohort had been on antithyroid drugs for about 9.7 years. Peripheral blood TCR sequencing and RNA sequencing compared persistent Graves' disease patients with newly diagnosed Graves' disease patients. A total of about 33 samples underwent TCR sequencing, from about 13 patients with persistent Graves' disease and roughly 20 patients with newly diagnosed Graves' disease. The study took place in China and was registered as a clinical trial.

Points the paper makes about the study in general: Sequencing and analysis were restricted to the TCR beta chain. Persistent disease showed preferential use of TRBV28, TRBJ1-2 and TRBJ2-5, whereas newly diagnosed disease favored TRBV20-1 and TRBJ2-1. A larger number of public clonotypes was shared among persistent patients (more than 2,500) than among newly diagnosed patients (about 990). The small sample size was acknowledged by the authors as a limitation that may reduce accuracy. Persistent Graves' disease patients showed lower TCR Shannon entropy and fewer highly expanded clones than newly diagnosed patients, suggesting clonal expansion. Peripheral blood alone was examined, since thyroid tissue, which constituted the primary lesion, could not be accessed.

The germline V gene supplies CDR1 KGHSH and CDR2 LQKENI. V is trimmed back by 5 bases and J by 0 bases, and the junction contains 7 bases that no gene match accounts for. Including cysteine and phenylalanine, the CDR3 has 15 amino acids. Solely the CDR3 DNA is kept, with 45 bases framed from the first base. To note about this clonotype: It has no known antigen specificity. No quality values exist for individual bases; no much larger clone is one base distant.

The protocol used for the library was multiplex PCR. The instrument was an Illumina HiSeq 4000. To build TCR beta libraries, CDR3 regions were amplified by Arm-PCR using iRepertoire HTBI primers. Gel purification was performed on PCR products prior to sequencing. Per the authors' processing: Gene usage analysis of CDR3 amino acid clonotypes relied on the approximately 60 TRBV and over 13 TRBJ segments identified across samples. COPE and FqMerger were used to merge filtered high-quality paired reads into contigs. BLAST was used to align contigs to IMGT TRBV, TRBD and TRBJ reference genes, with CDR3 defined following IMGT. Any clonotype with a frequency above 0.1% was classified as a highly expanded clone. Shannon entropy was used to measure repertoire diversity, and the Gini coefficient was used to measure V-J evenness. Public clonotypes were defined as clonotypes shared by more than one individual. TCRdb cleaned the public reads at Q25 with fastp, built clones with MiXCR and kept in-frame beta chains. All rows with the same CDR3 protein become a single entry with the most common DNA and genes. The authors' filters were not applied to this entry. This sample has a few hundred thousand distinct CDR3 sequences in its table, and under 25% of those were observed once. The ten largest clones represent more than 50% of the sample.

The meaning of the sample's time point label: persistent/refractory GD, antithyroid drugs over 5 years with positive TRAb. For both TCR sequencing and RNA sequencing, RNA was extracted from PBMCs using TRIzol. The diagnosis of Graves' disease was made according to American Thyroid Association guidelines. Recruitment of patients was carried out at an endocrinology department in Xi'an, China. Each patient gave roughly 10 milliliters of peripheral blood, collected in an EDTA anticoagulant tube. Ficoll Paque Plus density gradient separation was used to isolate PBMCs, and no further T cell sorting was performed. An Agilent 2100 Bioanalyzer and agarose gel were used to check RNA quality, while a NanoDrop 2000 measured RNA concentration.

Material: peripheral blood mononuclear cells (PBMCs), obtained when the disease was refractory, from a patient treated with antithyroid drugs. The chain is assembled from TRBV18 and TRBJ2-7; TRBD1 fits 7 bases in the junction. The receptor comes from a female donor with Graves disease. At the DNA level, the sequence is TGTGCCAGCTCAACCTTGGACAGGCGCTCCTACGAGCAGTACTTC. It codes for CASSTLDRRSYEQYF.